This T cell receptor (beta chain) was documented in a study of PD-L1 blockade in urothelial cancer. Study overall: Blood analysis was done at 3 weeks (second dose) and 6 weeks after treatment began.

Disease in patients was locally advanced or metastatic urothelial carcinoma. Assay used: immunoSEQ multiplex PCR; TCRdb lists only in-frame clones, some missing. The sample includes tens of thousands of clones, more than 65% of them seen just once. The V end was cut by 3 bases, the J end by 2 bases, with 10 bases between. Germline V lookup: CDR1 SGDLS, CDR2 YYNGEE. The CDR3 is made up of 14 amino acids. The chain recombines TRBV9 with TRBJ2-3, with D perhaps TRBD1 (5 bases). This receptor was obtained from a man in his sixties or seventies with urothelial cancer. Sequenced here: PBMCs, sampled around atezolizumab (anti-PD-L1) treatment. The CDR3, as DNA: TGTGCCAGCAGCGCCAGGGATCACACAGATACGCAGTATTTT. Its translation is CASSARDHTDTQYF. The full variable domain, completed using reference TRBV9 and TRBJ2-3, is DSGVTQTPKHLITATGQRVTLRCSPRSGDLSVYWYQQSLDQGLQFLIQYYNGEERAKGNILERFSAQQFPDLHSELNLSSLELGDSALYFCASSARDHTDTQYFGPGTRLTVL.